The source of this T cell receptor (beta chain) is a study of T-cell reconstitution after alpha-beta-depleted transplantation in children. This clonotype was recorded at least ten times. The CDR3 runs to 14 residues. CDR1 SGHRS and CDR2 YFSETQ come from the germline V gene. V was clipped by 0 bases and J by 4 bases, with 9 bases between them. TCRbeta library preparation incorporated unique molecular identifiers. TCRdb used MiXCR to reprocess the PCR reads, holding one entry per CDR3 protein. The data hold approximately 350,000 distinct CDR3 sequences, with about 9.4% observed a single time. The specimen was PBMCs from the stem cell graft donor, collected from the stem cell graft. The gene calls are TRBV5-1 and TRBJ2-3; D ambiguous. The TCR comes from a human donor who donated a stem cell graft to a child with acute lymphoblastic leukemia. For the CDR3, the DNA is TGCGCCAGCAGCTTGGTACCACGTGCAGATACGCAGTATTTT. The encoded protein is CASSLVPRADTQYF. Full variable domain (missing parts from reference TRBV5-1 and TRBJ2-3): KAGVTQTPRYLIKTRGQQVTLSCSPISGHRSVSWYQQTPGQGLQFLFEYFSETQRNKGNFPGRFSGRQFSNSRSEMNVSTLELGDSALYLCASSLVPRADTQYFGPGTRLTVL.